This TCR beta chain was captured by sequencing in a study of T cells in women clearing cervical HPV infection. Germline V gene lookup returns CDR1 SEHNR and CDR2 FQNEAQ (reference sequence). The CDR3 runs 14 residues. Details on this clone: The read terminates 3 residues before the CDR3 end, so the remaining end is supplied by the germline J gene.

TCRdb's copy holds only in-frame clones and misses some; the assay was immunoSEQ multiplex PCR. This repertoire comprises 20,000 or so clones; its ten largest clones make up approximately 12%. The origin of this receptor is a woman aged 18 to 75 with a cervical HPV16 infection that either progressed to CIN3+ or cleared (not recorded which). The V and J genes are TRBV7-9 and TRBJ1-2; D not resolved. Material for sequencing was blood buffy coat. The chain's CDR3 is CASSLGLYTDTYTF. The covered CDR3 bases are TGTGCCAGCAGCTTAGGGCTATACACAGATACC.